These T cell receptor beta chains were read from a single sample in a study of blood T cell repertoires in COVID-19. Sequencing used immunoSEQ multiplex PCR; TCRdb keeps in-frame clones, though not all of them. Of over 130,000 clones detected, roughly four fifths appear once; the ten largest clones hold roughly 3.4%. Sequenced sample: PBMCs or T cells enriched from blood (not recorded which). Receptor source: a woman between 50 and 59 years old with acute COVID-19. The CDR3 runs from the conserved cysteine through the conserved F or W. The D gene is left open where the match is weak. Size tells how often a clone was seen (once, few, many) or the class of an expanded clone, and some rows leave it out.

-,-,TRBJ1-4,TRBV30,CAWNRVDEKLFF,TGTGCCTGGAACAGGGTAGACGAAAAACTGTTTTTT
-,-,TRBJ1-2,TRBV7-6,CASSSGLDFYGYTF,TGTGCCAGCAGCTCGGGACTCGACTTCTATGGCTACACCTTC
-,TRBD1,TRBJ2-7,TRBV6-5,CASRTGDSYEQYF,TGTGCCAGCAGGACAGGGGACTCCTACGAGCAGTACTTC
-,TRBD2,TRBJ2-2,TRBV5-1,CASNQRGNTGELFF,TGCGCCAGCAACCAGCGGGGCAACACCGGGGAGCTGTTTTTT
-,-,TRBJ1-1,TRBV7-3,CASSQTTGTEAFF,TGTGCCAGCAGCCAGACGACAGGAACTGAAGCTTTCTTT
-,TRBD2,TRBJ2-3,TRBV2,CASREGLAGTDTQYF,TGTGCCAGCAGGGAGGGACTAGCGGGCACAGATACGCAGTATTTT
-,-,TRBJ2-3,TRBV2,CAGLAGTQYF,TGTGCGGGCCTCGCGGGTACGCAGTATTTT
-,-,TRBJ1-6,TRBV5-1,CASSPEGGSSPLHF,TGCGCCAGCAGCCCGGAGGGTGGAAGTTCACCCCTCCACTTT
-,-,TRBJ2-7,TRBV15,CATSRDEISSTSYEQYF,TGTGCCACCAGCAGAGATGAAATAAGCTCCACCTCGTACGAGCAGTACTTC
-,-,TRBJ2-1,TRBV21-1,CATLQKGTSGRVGYYNEQFF,TGTGCCACATTACAAAAGGGAACTAGCGGGAGAGTGGGATACTACAATGAGCAGTTCTTC
few,TRBD1,TRBJ1-4,TRBV9,CASSVAGGEKLFF,TGTGCCAGCAGCGTAGCAGGGGGGGAAAAACTGTTTTTT
-,-,TRBJ1-1,TRBV12-3/TRBV12-4,CASSLQVDTEAFF,TGTGCCAGCAGTTTGCAGGTCGACACTGAAGCTTTCTTT
-,TRBD2,TRBJ2-1,TRBV24-1,CATEGGSSDEQFF,TGTGCCACCGAGGGCGGGAGTAGCGATGAGCAGTTCTTC
-,TRBD2,TRBJ2-5,TRBV20-1,CSASRREGLEETQYF,TGCAGTGCTAGTAGGCGGGAGGGCCTAGAAGAGACCCAGTACTTC
-,-,TRBJ2-3,TRBV7-9,CASSLELAGTDTQYF,TGTGCCAGCAGCTTAGAGCTGGCGGGGACAGATACGCAGTATTTT
-,-,TRBJ2-3,TRBV11-2,CASSLEGLTDTQYF,TGTGCCAGCAGCTTAGAGGGCCTCACAGATACGCAGTATTTT
-,TRBD1,TRBJ1-1,TRBV5-1,CASSPRTGGTEAFF,TGCGCCAGCAGCCCGCGTACAGGGGGCACTGAAGCTTTCTTT
-,TRBD1,TRBJ1-2,TRBV28,CASSLTGGYTF,TGTGCCAGCAGTCTGACAGGGGGGTACACCTTC
-,-,TRBJ2-1,TRBV3-1/TRBV3-2,CASSQERQGSNEQFF,TGTGCCAGCAGCCAAGAGAGGCAGGGATCAAATGAGCAGTTCTTC
-,TRBD2,TRBJ2-7,TRBV7-2,CASSPQGGPGEQYF,TGTGCCAGCAGCCCGCAGGGAGGGCCGGGCGAGCAGTACTTC
-,TRBD1,TRBJ1-3,TRBV6-1,CASSARTGPSGNTIYF,TGTGCCAGCAGTGCCCGGACAGGGCCCTCTGGAAACACCATATATTTT
-,-,TRBJ1-2,TRBV5-8,CASSLPGMWYGYTF,TGTGCCAGCAGCTTGCCGGGGATGTGGTATGGCTACACCTTC
once,TRBD2,TRBJ2-5,TRBV5-1,CASSRGLAGYQETQYF,TGCGCCAGCAGCAGGGGACTAGCGGGTTACCAAGAGACCCAGTACTTC
many,TRBD2,TRBJ2-5,TRBV24-1,CAIGRTSGSDETQYF,TGTGCCATTGGGAGGACTAGCGGGAGTGACGAGACCCAGTACTTC
-,TRBD1,TRBJ1-1,TRBV5-5,CASSLLTGGDTEAFF,TGTGCCAGCAGCTTGTTAACAGGGGGGGACACTGAAGCTTTCTTT
-,-,TRBJ1-2,TRBV20-1,CSASQEGLSYGYTF,TGCAGTGCTAGTCAAGAGGGACTAAGCTATGGCTACACCTTC
-,TRBD1,TRBJ1-2,TRBV25-1,CASSEPGQEGGNYGYTF,TGTGCCAGCAGTGAACCGGGACAGGAGGGTGGGAACTATGGCTACACCTTC
-,TRBD1,TRBJ1-2,TRBV27,CASSRDRAINYGYTF,TGTGCCAGCAGTCGCGACAGGGCGATTAACTATGGCTACACCTTC
-,TRBD1,TRBJ1-2,TRBV30,CAWSHKDRGLYGYTF,TGTGCCTGGTCACACAAGGACAGGGGGCTGTATGGCTACACCTTC
-,-,TRBJ2-4,TRBV2,CASSDILSDIQYF,TGTGCCAGCAGTGACATTCTGTCGGACATTCAGTACTTC
once,-,TRBJ2-1,TRBV7-9,CASSLDRLGNEQFF,TGTGCCAGCAGCTTAGATAGGCTAGGCAATGAGCAGTTCTTC
-,-,TRBJ2-7,TRBV5-1,CASRVGSGGAYEQYF,TGCGCCAGCAGAGTCGGAAGTGGAGGGGCCTACGAGCAGTACTTC
once,-,TRBJ1-5,TRBV5-1,CASSLGVPNQPQHF,TGCGCCAGCAGCTTAGGGGTCCCCAATCAGCCCCAGCATTTT
few,-,TRBJ2-3,TRBV29-1,CSAAWTGSKPDTQYF,TGCAGCGCCGCCTGGACCGGGAGTAAGCCAGATACGCAGTATTTT
-,-,TRBJ2-5,TRBV6-5,CASSLMAGVRETQYF,TGTGCCAGCAGTCTAATGGCAGGGGTGCGAGAGACCCAGTACTTC
-,TRBD2,TRBJ2-3,TRBV9,CASSGNQRGPSSDTQYF,TGTGCCAGCAGCGGGAACCAGCGGGGGCCCTCTTCAGATACGCAGTATTTT
-,TRBD1,TRBJ1-5,TRBV4-1,CASSQETGMDQPQHF,TGCGCCAGCAGCCAAGAGACAGGGATGGATCAGCCCCAGCATTTT
-,TRBD2,TRBJ2-1,TRBV7-3,CASSPSGLAGVGNEQFF,TGTGCCAGCAGCCCCAGCGGGCTAGCGGGAGTGGGCAATGAGCAGTTCTTC
-,-,TRBJ2-7,TRBV11-2,CASSRDLASYEQYF,TGTGCCAGCAGCCGGGACTTAGCATCCTACGAGCAGTACTTC
-,TRBD1,TRBJ1-2,TRBV28,CASSHNRGNGYTF,TGTGCCAGCAGCCACAACAGGGGGAATGGCTACACCTTC
-,TRBD1,TRBJ2-7,TRBV12-5,CASAPTGGYEQYF,TGTGCTAGTGCTCCGACAGGGGGCTACGAGCAGTACTTC
-,-,TRBJ1-5,TRBV6-2/TRBV6-3,CASSYPGLSNQPQHF,TGTGCCAGCAGTTATCCAGGACTTAGCAATCAGCCCCAGCATTTT
-,-,TRBJ2-1,TRBV11-2,CASSLDNYNEQFF,TGTGCCAGCAGCTTAGACAACTACAATGAGCAGTTCTTC
once,-,TRBJ2-7,TRBV9,CASSVGEGAGYEQYF,TGTGCCAGCAGCGTAGGTGAGGGGGCGGGGTACGAGCAGTACTTC
-,-,TRBJ2-3,TRBV5-5,CASSLFGASTDTQYF,TGTGCCAGCAGTCTTTTTGGGGCTAGCACAGATACGCAGTATTTT
-,-,TRBJ2-1,TRBV20-1,CSARGSELQFF,TGCAGTGCCCGTGGTTCGGAGCTGCAGTTCTTC
-,-,TRBJ2-7,TRBV27,CASSLGDTAYEQYF,TGTGCCAGCAGTTTAGGGGACACCGCCTACGAGCAGTACTTC
-,TRBD1,TRBJ1-3,TRBV30,CAWSRDRGSGNTIYF,TGTGCCTGGAGCAGGGACAGGGGGTCCGGAAACACCATATATTTT
-,TRBD2,TRBJ2-7,TRBV10-3,CAISELGGSLSYEQYF,TGTGCCATCAGTGAGTTGGGCGGGAGCTTGTCCTACGAGCAGTACTTC
once,-,TRBJ2-1,TRBV5-1,CASSPRGGNNEQFF,TGCGCCAGCAGCCCGAGAGGAGGGAACAATGAGCAGTTCTTC
-,TRBD1,TRBJ2-1,TRBV12-5,CASGLVPGTGEYNEQFF,TGTGCTAGTGGTTTGGTTCCCGGGACAGGGGAATACAATGAGCAGTTCTTC
-,TRBD2,TRBJ2-5,TRBV7-7,CASTPGLAGVETQYF,TGTGCTAGCACTCCGGGACTAGCGGGAGTCGAGACCCAGTACTTC
-,TRBD1,TRBJ2-5,TRBV28,CASTPTNRGRETQYF,TGTGCCAGCACCCCAACTAACAGGGGGCGAGAGACCCAGTACTTC
-,-,TRBJ1-1,TRBV7-3,CASSLAGHTEAFF,TGTGCCAGCAGCTTAGCGGGGCACACTGAAGCTTTCTTT
-,TRBD1,TRBJ1-2,TRBV5-8,CASSRGQQVNYGYTF,TGTGCCAGCAGCCGGGGACAGCAAGTTAACTATGGCTACACCTTC
-,TRBD1,TRBJ1-4,TRBV28,CASSSQGAGDEKLFF,TGTGCCAGCAGTTCTCAGGGGGCGGGCGATGAAAAACTGTTTTTT
-,-,TRBJ1-2,TRBV9,CASSGVNHLTANYGYTF,TGTGCCAGCAGCGGAGTGAACCACCTAACAGCTAACTATGGCTACACCTTC
-,TRBD1,TRBJ2-7,TRBV6-1,CASSEHNRGPYEQYF,TGTGCCAGCAGTGAACACAACAGGGGGCCTTACGAGCAGTACTTC